The rows below give T cell receptor beta chains drawn from one sample of a study of T cells after yellow fever vaccination. Each CDR3 protein gets one entry after TCRdb re-called the 5' RACE reads with MiXCR. This sample has approximately 550,000 distinct CDR3 sequences, with less than 20% found just once. This sample comprised PBMCs, obtained 15 days after the yellow fever booster vaccination. These receptors were obtained from a man younger than 45 who received the YFV17D yellow fever vaccine. CDR3s include the opening cysteine and the closing phenylalanine or tryptophan. Fields, in order: V gene, clone size, CDR3 length, D gene, J gene, CDR3 protein, CDR3 DNA. The D gene is left open where the match is weak. Clone size is not always given. Where it is, it says once, few, many or a class for expanded clones.

v_gene: TRBV7-2; abundance: few; len: 18; d_gene: TRBD2; j_gene: TRBJ2-3; CDR3aa: CASSLAGTSGRALNTQYF; CDR3nt: TGTGCCAGCAGCTTAGCCGGGACTAGCGGGAGGGCCTTAAATACGCAGTATTTT
v_gene: TRBV15; abundance: NA; len: 15; d_gene: NA; j_gene: TRBJ2-7; CDR3aa: CATSRHGTSSYEQYF; CDR3nt: TGTGCCACCAGCAGACATGGGACATCTTCCTACGAGCAGTACTTC
v_gene: TRBV19; abundance: NA; len: 16; d_gene: TRBD1; j_gene: TRBJ2-7; CDR3aa: CASSAFRDRGGYEQYF; CDR3nt: TGTGCCAGTAGTGCGTTCCGGGACAGAGGTGGCTACGAGCAGTACTTC
v_gene: TRBV20-1; abundance: few; len: 14; d_gene: TRBD2; j_gene: TRBJ2-1; CDR3aa: CSARRASGRDEQFF; CDR3nt: TGCAGTGCTAGAAGGGCTAGCGGGAGGGATGAGCAGTTCTTC
v_gene: TRBV5-1; abundance: NA; len: 12; d_gene: TRBD1; j_gene: TRBJ1-1; CDR3aa: CASRIYRGEAFF; CDR3nt: TGCGCCAGCAGGATTTACAGGGGAGAAGCTTTCTTT
v_gene: TRBV29-1; abundance: few; len: 13; d_gene: TRBD2; j_gene: TRBJ2-5; CDR3aa: CSVDLGSGRTQYF; CDR3nt: TGCAGCGTTGATCTGGGTAGCGGGAGAACCCAGTACTTC
v_gene: TRBV28; abundance: few; len: 12; d_gene: NA; j_gene: TRBJ1-1; CDR3aa: CASSLRSREAFF; CDR3nt: TGTGCCAGCAGTTTACGATCCCGCGAAGCTTTCTTT
v_gene: TRBV10-3; abundance: few; len: 14; d_gene: NA; j_gene: TRBJ2-5; CDR3aa: CAISSRSREVTQYF; CDR3nt: TGTGCCATCAGTTCAAGGTCTAGAGAGGTGACCCAGTACTTC
v_gene: TRBV7-2; abundance: NA; len: 15; d_gene: TRBD1; j_gene: TRBJ1-5; CDR3aa: CASSSQTGVGQPQHF; CDR3nt: TGTGCCAGCAGCTCACAGACAGGGGTTGGTCAGCCCCAGCATTTT
v_gene: TRBV6-5; abundance: NA; len: 16; d_gene: NA; j_gene: TRBJ2-3; CDR3aa: CASSYMSGGRTDTQYF; CDR3nt: TGTGCCAGCAGTTACATGTCTGGGGGAAGGACAGATACGCAGTATTTT
v_gene: TRBV12-3/TRBV12-4; abundance: few; len: 14; d_gene: NA; j_gene: TRBJ2-7; CDR3aa: CASADGTPPYEQYF; CDR3nt: TGTGCCAGCGCGGACGGAACTCCTCCCTACGAGCAGTACTTC
v_gene: TRBV25-1; abundance: NA; len: 15; d_gene: TRBD2; j_gene: TRBJ2-3; CDR3aa: CASSEGLAGGAAQYF; CDR3nt: TGTGCCAGCAGTGAGGGACTAGCGGGAGGAGCTGCGCAGTATTTT
v_gene: TRBV5-6; abundance: few; len: 15; d_gene: NA; j_gene: TRBJ2-1; CDR3aa: CASSLVSQGRSEGLF; CDR3nt: TGTGCCAGCAGCTTGGTATCGCAGGGACGGAGCGAGGGACTCTTC
v_gene: TRBV20-1; abundance: NA; len: 12; d_gene: NA; j_gene: TRBJ1-5; CDR3aa: CSARDQGQPQHF; CDR3nt: TGCAGTGCTAGAGATCAGGGGCAGCCCCAGCATTTT
v_gene: TRBV20-1; abundance: NA; len: 15; d_gene: NA; j_gene: TRBJ2-6; CDR3aa: CSARDRLSGANVLTF; CDR3nt: TGCAGTGCTAGAGATCGGCTCTCTGGGGCCAACGTCCTGACTTTC
v_gene: TRBV2; abundance: NA; len: 15; d_gene: NA; j_gene: TRBJ2-4; CDR3aa: CASRMGGMAKNIQYF; CDR3nt: TGTGCCAGCCGAATGGGCGGGATGGCCAAAAACATTCAGTACTTC
v_gene: TRBV28; abundance: NA; len: 15; d_gene: TRBD2; j_gene: TRBJ2-5; CDR3aa: CASILSGRDKKTQYF; CDR3nt: TGTGCCAGCATCCTAAGCGGGAGGGACAAAAAGACCCAGTACTTC
v_gene: TRBV27; abundance: NA; len: 14; d_gene: NA; j_gene: TRBJ2-5; CDR3aa: CASSLSNRVETQYF; CDR3nt: TGTGCCAGCAGTTTATCGAACAGGGTAGAGACCCAGTACTTC
v_gene: TRBV7-8; abundance: NA; len: 15; d_gene: NA; j_gene: TRBJ2-2; CDR3aa: CASSELGGNTGELFF; CDR3nt: TGTGCCAGCAGCGAATTGGGAGGGAACACCGGGGAGCTGTTTTTT
v_gene: TRBV9; abundance: few; len: 14; d_gene: TRBD1; j_gene: TRBJ1-5; CDR3aa: CASNTGGVNQPQHF; CDR3nt: TGTGCCAGCAACACAGGGGGCGTCAATCAGCCCCAGCATTTT
v_gene: TRBV10-3; abundance: few; len: 16; d_gene: NA; j_gene: TRBJ2-7; CDR3aa: CAISENKAGRSYEQYF; CDR3nt: TGTGCCATCAGTGAAAATAAGGCAGGGCGGTCTTACGAGCAGTACTTC
v_gene: TRBV6-1; abundance: NA; len: 14; d_gene: NA; j_gene: TRBJ2-4; CDR3aa: CASSSRPPLLIQYF; CDR3nt: TGTGCCAGCAGTAGCCGACCACCTCTTCTCATTCAGTACTTC
v_gene: TRBV11-2; abundance: NA; len: 17; d_gene: NA; j_gene: TRBJ2-3; CDR3aa: CASSLDQREYWADTQYF; CDR3nt: TGTGCCAGCAGCTTAGATCAACGGGAGTATTGGGCAGATACGCAGTATTTT
v_gene: TRBV10-2; abundance: few; len: 13; d_gene: NA; j_gene: TRBJ2-3; CDR3aa: CASSESRTDTQYF; CDR3nt: TGCGCCAGCAGTGAGTCGCGCACAGATACGCAGTATTTT
v_gene: TRBV5-6; abundance: NA; len: 16; d_gene: NA; j_gene: TRBJ1-6; CDR3aa: CASSLRGYNGNSPLHF; CDR3nt: TGTGCCAGCAGCCTCCGGGGCTATAACGGGAATTCACCCCTCCACTTT
v_gene: TRBV25-1; abundance: few; len: 22; d_gene: NA; j_gene: TRBJ2-6; CDR3aa: CASRGGGTGTWRELPGANVLTF; CDR3nt: TGTGCCAGCAGGGGGGGGGGCACAGGGACATGGCGGGAGCTTCCCGGGGCCAACGTCCTGACTTTC
v_gene: TRBV6-2/TRBV6-3; abundance: many; len: 11; d_gene: NA; j_gene: TRBJ2-5; CDR3aa: CASSQKETQYF; CDR3nt: TGTGCCAGCAGTCAGAAAGAGACCCAGTACTTC
v_gene: TRBV7-6; abundance: NA; len: 16; d_gene: NA; j_gene: TRBJ2-3; CDR3aa: CASSLDWGTGRDTQYF; CDR3nt: TGTGCCAGCAGCTTAGATTGGGGGACGGGTCGAGATACGCAGTATTTT
v_gene: TRBV28; abundance: NA; len: 13; d_gene: NA; j_gene: TRBJ1-5; CDR3aa: CATLTGSNQPQHF; CDR3nt: TGTGCCACCCTGACAGGCTCAAATCAGCCCCAGCATTTT